Included here is one TCR beta chain sequence, with context. Trimming at V came to 6 bases and at J to 6 bases, leaving 10 bases not matched to a gene. The CDR3 is 14 amino acids. Germline CDR1 MNHEY, CDR2 SMNVEV (reference sequence). The source of the sample is a study of T cell responses to AZD1222 COVID-19 vaccine. Some clones are missing from TCRdb's copy, which holds only in-frame ones; the method was immunoSEQ multiplex PCR. This table holds more than 95,000 clones, 80% to 95% found once. The material was peripheral blood, obtained on day 0 of MenACWY control vaccination. V gene TRBV27 combines with J gene TRBJ2-7, with 8 bases lining up with TRBD2. The receptor comes from an adult in good health. CDR3 sequence (DNA): TGTGCCAGCAGCCTTCGACTAGCGCGGGGCGAGCAGTACTTC. Encoded protein: CASSLRLARGEQYF.